A selection of T cell receptor beta chains follows, all from one sample in a study of blood T cells in healthy people across ages. A single record per CDR3 protein comes from TCRdb applying MiXCR to the 5' RACE reads. In the table there are around 1,000,000 distinct CDR3 sequences, roughly 24% of which are singletons. This same sample was also part of a study on T cells of mothers and their children.

The specimen sequenced was blood. The receptors were sampled from a girl aged 2 to 9 in good health. The CDR3 runs from the conserved cysteine through the conserved F or W. D genes are given only for firm matches. Expanded clones are given a class, and other clones once, few, many or no size at all.

clone size	V gene	J gene	D gene	CDR3 DNA	CDR3 protein
few	TRBV20-1	TRBJ2-1	NA	TGCAGTGCTAGAGGTTTATTCCTCTCCTACAATGAGCAGTTCTTC	CSARGLFLSYNEQFF
NA	TRBV2	TRBJ1-5	NA	TGTGCCAGCACCTCCGCGCGGGGGTCCAAGACAGAGCCCCAGCATTTT	CASTSARGSKTEPQHF
few	TRBV9	TRBJ2-5	TRBD2	TGTGCCAGCAGCGTAGGGGGAGGGACGCAGACCCAGTACTTC	CASSVGGGTQTQYF
NA	TRBV6-1	TRBJ2-5	NA	TGTGCCAGCAACGGGGAAGTCCAAGAGACCCAGTACTTC	CASNGEVQETQYF
NA	TRBV20-1	TRBJ1-5	NA	TGCAGTGCTGGAGAGAGGGGCAGTTCGATCACAGATACGCAGCATTTT	CSAGERGSSITDTQHF
few	TRBV29-1	TRBJ2-7	TRBD1	TGCAGCGTTGCACAGGGGGTTGCGTACGAGCAGTACTTC	CSVAQGVAYEQYF
few	TRBV24-1	TRBJ2-5	TRBD1	TGTGCCACCAGTGATCAAGGACAGGGGGCAGGGGAGACCCAGTACTTC	CATSDQGQGAGETQYF
NA	TRBV12-3/TRBV12-4	TRBJ2-7	TRBD1	TGTGCCAGCAGCCAAGTAGCAGGACAGGGGGTTTACGAGCAGTACTTC	CASSQVAGQGVYEQYF
NA	TRBV7-2	TRBJ1-4	TRBD1	TGTGCCTGCCAACCGGGACAGGGGGCGAGAAAACTGTTTTTT	CACQPGQGARKLFF
few	TRBV7-2	TRBJ2-3	TRBD2	TGTGCCAGCACCCTAATAGCGGGGGACCTCAGAGATACGCAGTATTTT	CASTLIAGDLRDTQYF
NA	TRBV14	TRBJ2-7	TRBD2	TGTGCCAGCAGCCAAGGTCCTAGCGGGAGGTACGAGCAGTACTTC	CASSQGPSGRYEQYF
few	TRBV28	TRBJ2-3	NA	TGTGCCAGCAGTTCGGGCGCGTCAGATACGCAGTATTTT	CASSSGASDTQYF
NA	TRBV25-1	TRBJ1-2	NA	TGTGCCAGCAGTGAATCGGGGGGGGCGCTGGATGGCTACACCTTC	CASSESGGALDGYTF
NA	TRBV13	TRBJ2-5	NA	TGTGCCAGCAGCTTCGGACAAAAAGAGACCCAGTACTTC	CASSFGQKETQYF
NA	TRBV3-1	TRBJ1-6	NA	TGTGCCAGCAGCCAGGAGCCTCGTTCCCCGGGGAATTCACCCCTCCACTTT	CASSQEPRSPGNSPLHF
many	TRBV28	TRBJ2-7	NA	TGTGCCAGCAGTTTTTCAGGGACCGAGCAGTACTTC	CASSFSGTEQYF
NA	TRBV6-1	TRBJ2-5	TRBD2	TGTGCCAGCAGAGGGACTAGCGGGGTAAAAGAGACCCAGTACTTC	CASRGTSGVKETQYF